The 17 T cell receptor beta chains below come from one sample, sequenced in a study of Tregs in tolerant kidney transplant recipients. Their cognate antigens are unknown. Sequencing was performed with immunoSEQ multiplex PCR; in TCRdb, only in-frame clones are kept and a portion is missing. The top ten clones hold approximately 2.2% of a sample with tens of thousands of clones, 82% of them seen once. The sample was Tregs from blood cultured with allogeneic cells. These receptors were taken from a human donor in good health.

V and J are TRBV5-1 and TRBJ2-2; perhaps TRBD1 as D (6 bases). CDR1 is SGHRS, CDR2 YFSETQ, per germline. The V end was cut by 4 bases, the J end by 7 bases, with 14 bases between. CDR3 length: 14 amino acids. CDR3 in amino acids: CASSLIRDNGELFF. The CDR3, as DNA: TGCGCCAGCAGCCTCATCCGGGACAACGGGGAGCTGTTTTTT. The full variable domain, rest sourced from reference TRBV5-1 and TRBJ2-2, is KAGVTQTPRYLIKTRGQQVTLSCSPISGHRSVSWYQQTPGQGLQFLFEYFSETQRNKGNFPGRFSGRQFSNSRSEMNVSTLELGDSALYLCASSLIRDNGELFFGEGSRLTVL.

The rearrangement links TRBV19 to TRBJ1-2; D is undetermined. Per the germline V gene, CDR1 is LNHDA and CDR2 is SQIVND (reference sequence). The CDR3 sequence is 12 residues long. V dropped 1 base and J dropped 7 bases, with 7 bases sitting between them. CDR3 sequence (DNA): TGTGCCAGTAGTATAGCCGGGGTTGGCTACACCTTC. It specifies CASSIAGVGYTF.

The chain is built from TRBV10-1 and TRBJ2-4; D may be TRBD1 (5 bases). The CDR3 totals 10 residues. Germline V gene sequence: CDR1 WNHNN, CDR2 SYGVQD (reference sequence). Trimming took off 5 bases at V and 15 bases at J, with 11 bases between the two ends. CDR3 loop: CASSLGVGYF. The CDR3, as DNA: TGCGCCAGCAGTCTAGGGGTAGGGTACTTC.

In this sample, this clone turned up a few times. The chain links TRBV5-1 to TRBJ1-2; D gene unclear. The CDR3 is made up of 13 amino acids. The germline gives CDR1 SGHRS, CDR2 YFSETQ. V lost 2 bases to trimming and J lost 5 bases, with 10 bases between them. The CDR3 spells CASSFSGRYGYTF. Here the CDR3 DNA reads TGCGCCAGCAGCTTCTCGGGTCGGTATGGCTACACCTTC.

The chain employs TRBV5-1 and TRBJ2-1, with no clear D. The CDR3 has 12 residues. From germline, CDR1 is SGHRS and CDR2 YFSETQ. V lost 0 bases and J lost 8, with 6 bases in between. The CDR3 sequence is CASSLGSYEQFF. The CDR3 nucleotides are TGCGCCAGCAGCTTGGGGAGCTATGAGCAGTTCTTC.

V usage is TRBV4-1 and J usage is TRBJ1-1; D call uncertain. CDR1 and CDR2 from the germline V gene are MGHRA and YSYEKL. Trimming stripped 1 base from V and 3 bases from J, with 9 bases between. The CDR3 is 14 amino acids. CDR3 sequence (DNA): TGCGCCAGCAGCCAAGTCGGGAGTTACACTGAAGCTTTCTTT. It specifies CASSQVGSYTEAFF.

This chain uses TRBV30 with TRBJ2-7; D possibly corresponds to TRBD2 (6 bases). In germline, CDR1 is GTSNPN, CDR2 SVGIG (reference sequence). This CDR3 comprises 16 residues. The V end lost 3 bases, the J end lost 0 bases, and 18 bases lay between the germline ends. DNA of the CDR3: TGTGCCTGGAGCCGTCTAGGCGGGACTGGCTCCTACGAGCAGTACTTC. Residues: CAWSRLGGTGSYEQYF. Filled out from reference TRBV30 and TRBJ2-7, the complete variable domain reads SQTIHQWPATLVQPVGSPLSLECTVEGTSNPNLYWYRQAAGRGLQLLFYSVGIGQISSEVPQNLSASRPQDRQFILSSKKLLLSDSGFYLCAWSRLGGTGSYEQYFGPGTRLTVT.

V and J are TRBV9 and TRBJ1-1; TRBD1 is a possible D gene (5 bases). Germline V CDR1 and CDR2: SGDLS, YYNGEE. CDR3 length: 16 residues. Trimming left V 1 base short and J 4 bases short, with 17 bases between. The CDR3 here is CASSVHPRGDSTEAFF. As DNA, the CDR3 is TGTGCCAGCAGCGTACACCCCCGGGGGGATAGCACTGAAGCTTTCTTT.

Only one count was recorded for this clone. The chain employs TRBV7-2 and TRBJ2-3; D remains ambiguous. CDR1 and CDR2 (germline): SGHTA, FQGNSA. Trimming stripped 4 bases from V and 5 bases from J, with 13 bases between. This CDR3 spans 14 amino acids. CDR3: CASSSGPVLDTQYF. The DNA for the CDR3 is TGTGCCAGCAGCTCTGGACCGGTCTTAGATACGCAGTATTTT. Based on the CDR3 plus reference TRBV7-2 and TRBJ2-3, the full variable domain is GAGVSQSPSNKVTEKGKDVELRCDPISGHTALYWYRQSLGQGLEFLIYFQGNSAPDKSGLPSDRFSAERTGGSVSTLTIQRTQQEDSAVYLCASSSGPVLDTQYFGPGTRLTVL.

CDR3 nucleotides: TGCGCCAGCAGGGCCGCAGGATCTGCAGCTTTCTTT. It codes for CASRAAGSAAFF. The genes are TRBV5-1 and TRBJ1-1; D uncertain. The V end was cut by 5 bases, the J end by 10 bases, with 15 bases between. This CDR3 is 12 amino acids long. Germline V gene data show CDR1 as SGHRS and CDR2 as YFSETQ. Full variable domain (missing parts from reference TRBV5-1 and TRBJ1-1): KAGVTQTPRYLIKTRGQQVTLSCSPISGHRSVSWYQQTPGQGLQFLFEYFSETQRNKGNFPGRFSGRQFSNSRSEMNVSTLELGDSALYLCASRAAGSAAFFGQGTRLTVV.

For the CDR3, the DNA is TGTGCCAGCAGCTTAAATTCAGGGGGCGGCCAGCCCCAGCATTTT. Encoded protein: CASSLNSGGGQPQHF. The gene calls are TRBV7-2 and TRBJ1-5, with 8 bases lining up with TRBD1. CDR1 and CDR2 from the germline V gene are SGHTA and FQGNSA. This CDR3 region has 15 residues. V was clipped by 2 bases and J by 7 bases; unmatched bases: 7.

The chain joins TRBV6-6 to TRBJ2-1; tentatively, D is TRBD2 (5 bases). Germline V gives CDR1 MNHNY, CDR2 SVGAGI (reference sequence). The CDR3 is made up of 14 amino acids. Trimming stripped 7 bases from V and 9 bases from J, with 19 bases between. Here the CDR3 DNA reads TGTGCCAGCATCTATCGGACTTCGGGCGGTGAGCAGTTCTTC. Translated, it gives CASIYRTSGGEQFF.

This chain uses TRBV13 with TRBJ2-7, with a weak D call TRBD1 (6 bases). Trimming took 3 bases from V and 6 from J, leaving 12 bases between them. Germline CDR1 reads PRHDT; CDR2 reads FYEKMQ (reference sequence). The CDR3 is 13 amino acids. In DNA form, the CDR3 reads TGTGCCAGCAGCTTTATTCAGGGGTCCGAGCAGTACTTC. Protein product: CASSFIQGSEQYF.

The chain recombines TRBV7-3 with TRBJ2-5; TRBD2 aligns across 8 bases. J lost 5 bases, V lost 5 bases, and 4 bases had no gene match. There are 13 residues in the CDR3. Germline CDR1 reads SGHTA; CDR2 reads FQGTGA. DNA of the CDR3: TGTGCCAGCAGCCTTAGCGGGACGGAGACCCAGTACTTC. This translates into CASSLSGTETQYF.

The chain joins TRBV6-5 to TRBJ2-7, with D unclear. The CDR3 covers 11 residues. Between the trimmed V and J ends, which lost 2 bases and 6 bases, there was a span of 5 bases. Germline V gene lookup returns CDR1 MNHEY and CDR2 SVGAGI. Written as DNA, the CDR3 is TGTGCCAGCAGTTACCTCGTCGAGCAGTACTTC. Protein: CASSYLVEQYF.

V usage is TRBV6-1 and J usage is TRBJ1-1, with D uncertain. Germline V gene data show CDR1 as MNHNS and CDR2 as SASEGT. The V and J ends lost 4 bases and 7 bases respectively, with 16 bases between them. CDR3 size: 14 residues. The CDR3 reads CASSVHGSAREAFF. As DNA, the CDR3 is TGTGCCAGCAGTGTCCACGGGTCCGCACGTGAAGCTTTCTTT.

This clone turned up a few times. The genes are TRBV2 and TRBJ2-1; the match to TRBD2 covers 10 bases. V was pared by 10 bases and J by 8 bases, with 11 bases of the junction left unmatched. CDR1 SNHLY and CDR2 FYNNEI come from the germline V gene. CDR3 length equals 14 residues. The CDR3 DNA follows: TGTGCCATCCCAGCGGGAGGGCCCAGGGATGAGCAGTTCTTC. It yields the protein CAIPAGGPRDEQFF.